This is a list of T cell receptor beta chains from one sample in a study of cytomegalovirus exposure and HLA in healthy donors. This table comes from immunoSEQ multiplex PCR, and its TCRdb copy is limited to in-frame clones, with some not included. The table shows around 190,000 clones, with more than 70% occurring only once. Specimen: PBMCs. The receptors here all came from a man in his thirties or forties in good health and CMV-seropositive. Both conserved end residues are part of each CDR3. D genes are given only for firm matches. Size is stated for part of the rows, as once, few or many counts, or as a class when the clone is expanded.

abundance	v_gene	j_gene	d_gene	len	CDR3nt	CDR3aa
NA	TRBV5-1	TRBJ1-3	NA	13	TGCGCCAGCAGCCAAACGAGCGGAAACACCATATATTTT	CASSQTSGNTIYF
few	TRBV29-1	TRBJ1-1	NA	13	TGCAGCGTTGTGCGAAAGATGAACACTGAAGCTTTCTTT	CSVVRKMNTEAFF
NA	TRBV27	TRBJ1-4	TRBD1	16	TGTGCCAGCTCCCGGGACAGGAGAACAACTAATGAAAAACTGTTTTTT	CASSRDRRTTNEKLFF
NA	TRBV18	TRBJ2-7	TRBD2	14	TGTGCCAGCTTTACGGGGGGGTCCTCCTACGAGCAGTACTTC	CASFTGGSSYEQYF
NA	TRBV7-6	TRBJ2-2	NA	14	TGTGCCAGCAGCTTAGCATGGAGCACCGGGGAGCTGTTTTTT	CASSLAWSTGELFF
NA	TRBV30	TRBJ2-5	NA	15	TGTGCCTGTCCCCAGCCTGGGGGTCTCAGGGGGGCCCAGTACTTC	CACPQPGGLRGAQYF
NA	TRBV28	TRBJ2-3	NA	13	TGTGCCAGCAGTTCGGACACCACAGATACGCAGTATTTT	CASSSDTTDTQYF
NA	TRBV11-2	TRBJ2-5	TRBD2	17	TGTGCCAGCAGCTTAGATTCTGCGGGGGGGCTTGGAGAGACCCAGTACTTC	CASSLDSAGGLGETQYF
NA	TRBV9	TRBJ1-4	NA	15	TGTGCCAGCAGCGCAGAGGGGGCAACTAATGAAAAACTGTTTTTT	CASSAEGATNEKLFF
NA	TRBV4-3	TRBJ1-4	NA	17	TGCGCCAGCAGCCCGGAGAGGGTCCGGGAACAGAATGAAAAACTGTTTTTT	CASSPERVREQNEKLFF
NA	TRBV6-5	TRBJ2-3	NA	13	TGTGCCACCACGGCGAGGGGCACAGATACGCAGTATTTT	CATTARGTDTQYF
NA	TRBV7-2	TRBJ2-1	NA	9	TGTGCCAGCACGAATGAGCAGTTCTTC	CASTNEQFF
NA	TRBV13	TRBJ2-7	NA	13	TGTGCCAGCAGCTTCCTCCTTCCCTACGAGCAGTACTTC	CASSFLLPYEQYF
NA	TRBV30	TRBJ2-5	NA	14	TGTGCCTGGAGTGTACGGTGGTTACAAGAGACCCAGTACTTC	CAWSVRWLQETQYF
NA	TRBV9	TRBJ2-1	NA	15	TGTGCCAGCAGCGGATGGAGTGGGTCCTACAATGAGCAGTTCTTC	CASSGWSGSYNEQFF
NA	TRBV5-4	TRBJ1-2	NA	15	TGTGCCAGCAGCTTGGCCCGGGGGCGGGAGAGAGGCTACACCTTC	CASSLARGRERGYTF
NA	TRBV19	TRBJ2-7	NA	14	TGTGCCAGTAGTATGAGTGTAATTGCCTACGAGCAGTACTTC	CASSMSVIAYEQYF
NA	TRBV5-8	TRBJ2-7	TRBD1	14	TGTGCCAGCAGCTCCACAGGGGCCCCCTACGAGCAGTACTTC	CASSSTGAPYEQYF
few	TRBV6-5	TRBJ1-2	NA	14	TGTGCCAGCAGTTACTCGGCAGGGAAGTATGGCTACACCTTC	CASSYSAGKYGYTF
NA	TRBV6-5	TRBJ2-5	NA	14	TGTGCCAGCACCCTAACGCGAACTAGCAAGACCCAGTACTTC	CASTLTRTSKTQYF
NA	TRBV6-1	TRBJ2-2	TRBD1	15	TGTGCCAGCAAGCCCGGGACAGCCAACACCGGGGAGCTGTTTTTT	CASKPGTANTGELFF
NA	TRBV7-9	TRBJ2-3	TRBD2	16	TGTGCCAGCAGCTTACCTAGCGGGAGGGCCACAGATACGCAGTATTTT	CASSLPSGRATDTQYF
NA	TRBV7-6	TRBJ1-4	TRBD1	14	TGTGCCAGCAGCCCCACAGGGGGAGGTGAAAAACTGTTTTTT	CASSPTGGGEKLFF
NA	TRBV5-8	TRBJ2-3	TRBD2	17	TGTGCCAGCAGCTTGGCCCGGACTAGCGGGGTCACAGATACGCAGTATTTT	CASSLARTSGVTDTQYF
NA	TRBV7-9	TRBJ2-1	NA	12	TGTTCCAGCAAGGGGGAGACCTATGAGCAGTTCTTC	CSSKGETYEQFF
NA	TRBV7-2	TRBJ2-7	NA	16	TGTGCCAGCAGCTTAGCGGGCGGGGGCGCTTCCTACGAGCAGTACTTC	CASSLAGGGASYEQYF
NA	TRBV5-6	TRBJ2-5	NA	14	TGTGCCAGCAGCTTGGACCAGGGGATAGAGACCCAGTACTTC	CASSLDQGIETQYF
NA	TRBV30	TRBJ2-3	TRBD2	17	TGTGCCTGGAGTGAGGCTAGCGGGGGGGTATTAACAGATACGCAGTATTTT	CAWSEASGGVLTDTQYF
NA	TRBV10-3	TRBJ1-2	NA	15	TGTGCCATCAGTGAGTCAGGGGGACCTACCTACGGCTACACCTTC	CAISESGGPTYGYTF
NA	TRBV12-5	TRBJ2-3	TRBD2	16	TGTGCTAGTGGGGATACTAGCGGGCCGGTGACAGATACGCAGTATTTT	CASGDTSGPVTDTQYF
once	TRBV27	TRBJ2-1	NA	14	TGTGCCAGCTGTAGCGAGGCCAGGGGCAATGAGCAGTTCTTC	CASCSEARGNEQFF
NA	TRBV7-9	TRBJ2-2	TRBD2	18	TGTGCCAGCAGCCGTCAAGGACTAGCGGGAGGGAGGACCGGGGAGCTGTTTTTT	CASSRQGLAGGRTGELFF
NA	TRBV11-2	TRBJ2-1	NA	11	TGTGCCAGCACCCTCCAGGGGAGGCAGTTCTTC	CASTLQGRQFF
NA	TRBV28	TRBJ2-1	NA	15	TGTGCCACCTCCCGCCCGGCAGCGGTGGAGGATGAGCAGTTCTTC	CATSRPAAVEDEQFF
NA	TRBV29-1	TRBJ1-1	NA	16	TGCAGCGTTCAATACGACAGGAGAGACTTGAACACTGAAGCTTTCTTT	CSVQYDRRDLNTEAFF
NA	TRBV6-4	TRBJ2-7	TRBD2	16	TGTGCCAGCAGTGACGGTGTAGGGACTAGCGGCTACGAGCAGTACTTC	CASSDGVGTSGYEQYF
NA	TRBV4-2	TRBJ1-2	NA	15	TGTGCCAGCAGCCAAGATCTAACAGCCACCGATGGCTACACCTTC	CASSQDLTATDGYTF
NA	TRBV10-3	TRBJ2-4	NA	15	TGTGCCATCAGTGAAGAGCGGGCAGCCAAAAACATTCAGTACTTC	CAISEERAAKNIQYF
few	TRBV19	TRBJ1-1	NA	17	TGTGCCAGTAGTATTCCCCCCCAGTTGGGCGGGAGGACTGAAGCTTTCTTT	CASSIPPQLGGRTEAFF
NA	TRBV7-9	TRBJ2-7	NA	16	TGTGCCAGCAGGCGGGGTTCCAGGGATGGACCGGGGGAGCAGTACTTC	CASRRGSRDGPGEQYF
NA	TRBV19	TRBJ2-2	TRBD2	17	TGTGCCAGTAGGGTGGTGGCTAGCGGGGCCCGGGGCGGGGAGCTGTTTTTT	CASRVVASGARGGELFF
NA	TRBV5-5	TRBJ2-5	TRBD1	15	TGTGCCAGCATTTTAAATCCGACAGGGTCGGAGACCCAGTACTTC	CASILNPTGSETQYF
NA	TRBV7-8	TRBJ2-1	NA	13	TGTGCCAGCAGCTTAGATCTCGGGAATGAGCAGTTCTTC	CASSLDLGNEQFF
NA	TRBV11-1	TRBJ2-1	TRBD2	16	TGTGCCAGCAGCATCCTAGCGGGAGGAGGTCACAAGGAGCAGTTCTTC	CASSILAGGGHKEQFF
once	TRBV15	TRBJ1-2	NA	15	TGTGCCACCAGCAACCTCCTGACAGCGAACTATGGCTACATCTTC	CATSNLLTANYGYIF
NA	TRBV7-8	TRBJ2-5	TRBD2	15	TGTGCCAGCAGCTTATTAGCGGGGGGGCGGGAGACCCAGTACTTC	CASSLLAGGRETQYF
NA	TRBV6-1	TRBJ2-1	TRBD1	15	TGTGCCAGCAGCTCCCGGACAGGGGGCAGGAATGAGCAGTTCTTC	CASSSRTGGRNEQFF
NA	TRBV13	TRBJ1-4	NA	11	TGTGCCAGCAGCTTCGGTGAAAAACTGTTTTTT	CASSFGEKLFF
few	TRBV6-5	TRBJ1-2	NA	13	TGTGCCAGCGGAGTTACCATCAGGGATGGCTACACCTTC	CASGVTIRDGYTF
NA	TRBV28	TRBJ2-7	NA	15	TGTGCCAGCAGTTTACCCCCTGGCGTCGGGAGCGAGCAGTACTTC	CASSLPPGVGSEQYF
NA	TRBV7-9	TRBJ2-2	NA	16	TGTGCCAGCACCCTAGGGAGGGACACTAACACCGGGGAGCTGTTTTTT	CASTLGRDTNTGELFF
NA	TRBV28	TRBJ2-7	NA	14	TGTGCCAGCAGTTTAAGGAGGGAACCCTACGAGCAGTACTTC	CASSLRREPYEQYF
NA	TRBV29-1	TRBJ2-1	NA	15	TGCAGCGTTGATGTCTCAGGGGGGCCCTACAATGAGCAGTTCTTC	CSVDVSGGPYNEQFF
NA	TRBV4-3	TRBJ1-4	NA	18	TGCGCCAGCAGCCAAGAGCCCCTTCATGGGGGGGCGTACGAAAAACTGTTTTTT	CASSQEPLHGGAYEKLFF
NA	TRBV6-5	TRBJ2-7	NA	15	TGTGCCAGCAGTTACTCCCTAGCCTCCACCTACGAGCAGTACTTC	CASSYSLASTYEQYF
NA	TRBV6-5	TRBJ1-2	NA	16	TGTGCCAGCAGTTACTCATATCGGGCACAGGGTCATGGCTACACCTTC	CASSYSYRAQGHGYTF
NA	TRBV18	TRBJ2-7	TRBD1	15	TGTGCCAGCTCACCCGGGACAGGGGGCATGTGGGAGCAGTACTTC	CASSPGTGGMWEQYF
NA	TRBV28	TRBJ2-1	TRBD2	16	TGTGCCAGCAGTTTATCCGGGGGGGGGTTCTACAATGAGCAGTTCTTC	CASSLSGGGFYNEQFF